This T cell receptor beta chain stems from a study of OX40 agonist ivuxolimab in advanced cancers. The CDR3 sequence is 13 residues long. Germline V CDR1 and CDR2: KGHSH, LQKENI. V was clipped by 4 bases and J by 9 bases, with 15 bases between them. Study conclusions and caveats: On average, CD8+ T cells had more expanded clones than CD4+.

Notes on this clone: The target antigen is unknown.

The method was immunoSEQ multiplex PCR; TCRdb's version includes in-frame clones alone and lacks a portion of them. The sample yields fewer than 65,000 clones, roughly 90% seen once. This TCR came from an adult with an advanced solid tumor such as melanoma, head and neck, liver or kidney cancer. Source: CD4+ or CD8+ T cells sorted from blood, taken in a trial of the OX40 agonist ivuxolimab. The chain recombines TRBV18 with TRBJ1-2; D possibly corresponds to TRBD1 (5 bases). CDR3 amino acids: CASSRPGAESYTF. In nucleotides, the CDR3 is TGTGCCAGCTCACGCCCTGGGGCTGAGAGCTACACCTTC.